The 22 T cell receptor beta chains in this list originate from one sample, sequenced in a study of cytomegalovirus exposure and HLA in healthy donors. PCR primers comprised 60 Vbeta and 13 Jbeta primers. Clones were read by immunoSEQ multiplex PCR, and TCRdb kept only the in-frame ones, dropping some. The sample carries under 100,000 clones, around two thirds recorded once. The sequenced material came from PBMCs. The receptors stem from a woman aged 30 to 39 in good health and CMV-seropositive.

The chain links TRBV5-1 to TRBJ2-5; D unclear. Between the trimmed V and J ends, which lost 0 bases and 5 bases, there was a span of 8 bases. CDR1 and CDR2 (germline): SGHRS, YFSETQ. The CDR3 is 13 residues long. CDR3 in DNA: TGCGCCAGCAGCTTGGTGAATCAGGAGACCCAGTACTTC. This encodes CASSLVNQETQYF.

The gene calls are TRBV28 and TRBJ2-7; possible D gene TRBD2, 5 bases. The CDR3 extends over 16 amino acids. Per germline, CDR1 MDHEN and CDR2 SYDVKM. V lost 6 bases, J lost 0 bases, and 18 bases lay in between. In DNA, the CDR3 is TGTGCCAGCAGCTCCTCAGCGGTGTGGGCCTCCTACGAGCAGTACTTC. Its protein is CASSSSAVWASYEQYF.

The J gene is TRBJ2-5, the V gene TRBV19; 7 nucleotides line up with TRBD1. From germline, CDR1 is LNHDA and CDR2 SQIVND (reference sequence). CDR3 length: 13 residues. J gave up 5 bases and V 6 bases, and 6 bases lay outside the gene matches. The DNA for the CDR3 is TGTGCCAGTAGGACAGGGCTTGGGGAGACCCAGTACTTC. Its protein product is CASRTGLGETQYF.

This clone was counted only a few times. This chain links TRBV30 with TRBJ2-5; 8 positions match TRBD1. The J call may be in error: the DNA end matches TRBJ2-7 better. The CDR3 spans 16 residues. Germline V gives CDR1 GTSNPN, CDR2 SVGIG (reference sequence). CDR3 amino acids: CAWSGLRTGSLYEQYF. The CDR3 DNA follows: TGTGCCTGGAGTGGCTTACGGACAGGGTCTTTATACGAGCAGTACTTC.

V usage is TRBV6-1 and J usage is TRBJ1-5; 9 positions match TRBD1. CDR1 is MNHNS, CDR2 SASEGT, per germline. The V gene end was trimmed by 2 bases and the J gene end by 7 bases; junction bases not matched to a gene: 6. The CDR3 sequence is 15 residues long. The chain's CDR3 is CASSEQTGGWQPQHF. DNA of the CDR3: TGTGCCAGCAGTGAACAGACAGGGGGGTGGCAGCCCCAGCATTTT.

This clone has just a few counts. The chain carries TRBV14 and TRBJ2-3; unclear D gene. CDR1 is SGHDN and CDR2 is FVKESK in the germline V gene. V gave up 5 bases and J gave up 6 bases, with 9 bases separating them. The CDR3 is made up of 12 amino acids. CDR3 residues: CASSDSADTQYF. The DNA of the CDR3 is TGTGCCAGCAGCGACTCCGCTGATACGCAGTATTTT.

This clone was counted a few times. This chain links TRBV7-9 with TRBJ2-5; possible D gene TRBD1, 5 bases. V lost 6 bases and J 5 bases, leaving 16 bases between the germline ends. Germline CDR1 is SEHNR and CDR2 is FQNEAQ (reference sequence). The CDR3 is 14 residues long. The CDR3 reads CASSVGAMGETQYF. CDR3 in DNA: TGTGCCAGCAGTGTAGGGGCAATGGGGGAGACCCAGTACTTC.

V gene TRBV4-1 combines with J gene TRBJ1-6, with D possibly TRBD1 on 6 matching bases. Germline CDR1 MGHRA, CDR2 YSYEKL. Trimming cost V 7 bases and J 6 bases, with 10 bases left between them. CDR3 length: 13 amino acids. For the CDR3, the DNA is TGCGCCAGCACAGGACAGACTAATTCACCCCTCCACTTT. Translated, it gives CASTGQTNSPLHF.

V and J are TRBV18 and TRBJ1-4, with D possibly TRBD1 on 6 matching bases. Germline V gene data show CDR1 as KGHSH and CDR2 as LQKENI. This CDR3 has 14 residues. Trimming shortened V by 4 bases and J by 6 bases, and 12 bases separated the two germline ends. As DNA, the CDR3 is TGTGCCAGCTCACACGGGACAAAGGATGAAAAACTGTTTTTT. Encoded protein: CASSHGTKDEKLFF.

V is TRBV15 and J is TRBJ1-1; possible D gene TRBD1, 5 bases. Per the germline V gene, CDR1 is LNHNV and CDR2 is YYDKDF (reference sequence). This CDR3 region has 13 residues. V lost 3 bases and J lost 5, with 10 bases in between. CDR3 region: CATSSTGRTEAFF. For the CDR3, the DNA is TGTGCCACCAGCAGCACAGGTAGAACTGAAGCTTTCTTT.

The gene calls are TRBV5-1 and TRBJ1-2; 7 positions match TRBD1. This CDR3 is built from 14 residues. V lost 8 bases and J lost 5; bases outside the gene matches: 12. Germline lookup yields CDR1 SGHRS and CDR2 YFSETQ. CDR3 coding DNA: TGCGCCAGTCAGCAGCCGGGACAGAGTTATGGCTACACCTTC. Protein sequence: CASQQPGQSYGYTF.

V is TRBV10-1 and J is TRBJ1-4; TRBD1 might be the D (5 bases). CDR1 WNHNN and CDR2 SYGVQD come from the germline V gene (reference sequence). This CDR3 region has 16 residues. Trimming took off 4 bases at V and 1 base at J, with 13 bases between the two ends. CDR3 DNA sequence: TGCGCCAGCAGTGGGGGACTCGGGGGAACTAATGAAAAACTGTTTTTT. Translated: CASSGGLGGTNEKLFF.

The chain uses TRBV27 and TRBJ2-1; the match to TRBD2 covers 10 bases. This CDR3 contains 17 residues. J lost 6 bases, V lost 6 bases, and 14 bases had no gene match. CDR1 MNHEY and CDR2 SMNVEV come from the germline V gene (reference sequence). Here the CDR3 DNA reads TGTGCCAGCAGGGCGTCTCAGCGGGGGGGCCTAGGCAATGAGCAGTTCTTC. As protein: CASRASQRGGLGNEQFF.

CDR3 DNA sequence: TGTGCCAGCAGCTCCGGACAGGGCCTTACCGAGCAGTACTTC. It codes for CASSSGQGLTEQYF. The chain uses TRBV5-6 and TRBJ2-7; 8 bases agree with TRBD1. This CDR3 region has 14 residues. CDR1 and CDR2 from the germline V gene are SGHDT and YYEEEE. J lost 6 bases, V lost 3 bases, and 8 bases had no gene match.

V and J are TRBV5-4 and TRBJ1-2; D possibly corresponds to TRBD1 (6 bases). This CDR3 spans 12 amino acids. The germline CDR1 and CDR2 sequences are SGHNT and YYREEE (reference sequence). Trimming removed 6 bases at V and 14 bases at J, with 20 bases between. The CDR3 loop is CASTLDRPPWTF. The CDR3 DNA reads as TGTGCCAGCACCCTTGACAGGCCCCCGTGGACCTTC.

This clone was counted a few times. Other DNA sequences of this sample code for an identical CDR3. The chain employs TRBV18 and TRBJ2-7; 8 nucleotides align to TRBD1. The germline CDR1 and CDR2 sequences are KGHSH and LQKENI. There are 15 residues in the CDR3. The junction had 4 bases not matched to a gene; V was cut back by 3 bases and J by 0 bases. As DNA, the CDR3 is TGTGCCAGCTCACCTCGGCAGGGGGCCTCCTACGAGCAGTACTTC. This gives the protein CASSPRQGASYEQYF.

The chain links TRBV7-2 to TRBJ1-6, with no clear D. Trimming left V 2 bases short and J 8 bases short, with 13 bases between. CDR1 is SGHTA and CDR2 is FQGNSA in the germline V gene. The CDR3 is 15 amino acids. Written as DNA, the CDR3 is TGTGCCAGCAGCTTAAACTTGCAGCGTTATTCACCCCTCCACTTT. Translated: CASSLNLQRYSPLHF.

The genes are TRBV5-1 and TRBJ2-5, with a weak D call TRBD2 (7 bases). The ends were cut back, 3 bases at V and 5 bases at J, with 20 bases in the middle. CDR3 length: 16 residues. Per germline, CDR1 SGHRS and CDR2 YFSETQ. The CDR3 spells CASSWNLGGGGETQYF. CDR3 coding DNA: TGCGCCAGCAGCTGGAACCTTGGGGGGGGCGGGGAGACCCAGTACTTC.

In this sample, this clone turned up once. V usage is TRBV7-3 and J usage is TRBJ1-2, with TRBD1 identical over 8 bases. The germline V gene encodes CDR1 SGHTA and CDR2 FQGTGA. The CDR3 has 13 amino acids. V lost 5 bases, J lost 8 bases, and 7 bases stayed unmatched. CDR3 DNA: TGTGCCAGCAGCGCCTTGACAGGGGAAGGCTACACCTTC. Its translation: CASSALTGEGYTF.

This clone was seen more than once but under ten times. The V gene is TRBV28, the J gene TRBJ1-1, with 9 positions matching TRBD1. V dropped 2 bases and J dropped 3; count of bases not matched to a gene: 1. The CDR3 covers 14 residues. In germline, CDR1 is MDHEN, CDR2 SYDVKM. The CDR3 is CASSLNRGHTEAFF. As DNA, the CDR3 is TGTGCCAGCAGTTTAAACAGGGGGCACACTGAAGCTTTCTTT.

The chain joins TRBV2 to TRBJ1-3, with 10 bases that match TRBD1. The CDR3 has 14 amino acids. V gave up 6 bases and J gave up 4 bases; unmatched junction bases: 3. The V gene's germline CDR1 is SNHLY and CDR2 FYNNEI. DNA for the CDR3: TGTGCCAGCAGGGGACAGGGGAGCGGAAACACCATATATTTT. As protein: CASRGQGSGNTIYF. Using reference TRBV2 and TRBJ1-3 for the parts outside the CDR3, the full variable domain is EPEVTQTPSHQVTQMGQEVILRCVPISNHLYFYWYRQILGQKVEFLVSFYNNEISEKSEIFDDQFSVERPDGSNFTLKIRSTKLEDSAMYFCASRGQGSGNTIYFGEGSWLTVV.

This clone was seen more than once but under ten times. This chain uses TRBV30 with TRBJ2-1, with D possibly being TRBD1 (6 bases). The CDR3 sequence is 12 residues long. Trimming removed 0 bases from V and 15 bases from J, with 15 bases in between. Per germline, CDR1 GTSNPN and CDR2 SVGIG (reference sequence). The CDR3: CAWSVGNDRPFF. The CDR3 region has the DNA TGTGCCTGGAGTGTCGGGAACGACAGGCCGTTCTTC.